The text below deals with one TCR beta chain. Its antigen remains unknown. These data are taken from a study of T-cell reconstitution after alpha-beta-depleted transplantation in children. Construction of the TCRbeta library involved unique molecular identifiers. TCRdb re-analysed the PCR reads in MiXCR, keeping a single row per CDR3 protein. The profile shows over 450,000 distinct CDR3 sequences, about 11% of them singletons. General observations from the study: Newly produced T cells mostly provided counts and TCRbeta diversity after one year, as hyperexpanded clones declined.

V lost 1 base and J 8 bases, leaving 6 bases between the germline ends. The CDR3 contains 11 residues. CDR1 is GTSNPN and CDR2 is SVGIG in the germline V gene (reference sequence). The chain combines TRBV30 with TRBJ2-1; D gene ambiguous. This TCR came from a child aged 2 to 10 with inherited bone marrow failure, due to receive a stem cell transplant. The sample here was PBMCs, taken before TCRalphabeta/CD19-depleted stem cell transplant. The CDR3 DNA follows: TGTGCCTGGAGTGAAAGGGATGAGCAGTTCTTC. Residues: CAWSERDEQFF.